This paragraph covers one TCR beta chain sequence. There is no known antigen for this receptor. The input lacks base qualities; no much larger clone sits a single base away. This sample stems from a study of T cells in Graves' hyperthyroidism and ophthalmopathy (dated by TCRdb to between 2018 and 2020). Some background on the complete study: Peripheral blood samples were taken at the time of initial diagnosis, prior to any treatment. Once sampling was done, hyperthyroidism patients were given methimazole at a starting dose of 30 mg daily, whereas ophthalmopathy patients were given high-dose intravenous methylprednisolone. To identify distinguishing TCR V-J signatures, a discovery cohort of 90 to 100 patients was used, comprising 43 with Graves' ophthalmopathy and approximately 58 with stable Graves' hyperthyroidism. The paper reports TCR Vbeta CDR3 sequencing of roughly 140 peripheral blood samples: around 41 ophthalmopathy, around 80 hyperthyroidism and 17 progressor patients. Thyroid tissue and blood T-cell repertoires from several Graves' hyperthyroidism patients were also compared in the study. Whether ophthalmopathy could be predicted prospectively was tested in an independent validation cohort made up of roughly 19 hyperthyroidism patients plus 17 patients who later progressed to ophthalmopathy. For training and testing, the approximately 92 patients in the discovery cohort were randomly divided in a 7:3 ratio.

What the research found in general, with its limitations: Blood samples also contained most of the expanded thyroid clonotypes (frequency above 0.001), which suggests that blood repertoires may reflect thyroid immune responses. In cross-validation, a model built on a 13 V-J signature told ophthalmopathy apart from stable hyperthyroidism with approximately 91% sensitivity and 81% to 82% specificity, and in testing the same model reached 80%/75%. No statistical method was used to set the sample size in advance, and investigators knew the group allocation. In validation, the model predicted progression to ophthalmopathy with over 60% sensitivity and approximately 78% specificity, a median of about six months before onset.

Amplification of TCR beta CDR3 regions was carried out from RNA transcripts. The TCR CDR3 was subjected to a first round of RT-PCR using the HTBI primer set and the Qiagen OneStep RT-PCR kit. The libraries were constructed in a second round of multiplex PCR and then size-selected and purified. Sequencing of the libraries was done on an Illumina HiSeq2000 using paired-end 100 bp reads. The study's processing was this. SOAPnuke was used to process the raw data, removing reads that contained adapters or uncalled bases, had a mean Phred below 15, or lacked an exact match to the constant primer or identifier. COPE v1.2.5 was used to merge high-quality paired reads, and clonotypes were defined as unique nucleotide sequences. Clonotypes were aligned to IMGT TRBV, TRBD and TRBJ reference segments using MiTCR v1.1. Analysis was restricted to V-J combinations with a frequency above 0.0001, which covered 99.2% of repertoires. The TCS score was defined as the ratio of F50 (clonal expansion) to E x V (chaos), calculated using BLOSUM62-based TCRdist between CDR3 peptides within each V-J. Welch's t-statistics and random forest reduced some 510 V-J features to 10 to 15, which were used in a naive Bayes classifier (R e1071). Thyroid-blood repertoire similarity was quantified with the Morisita-Horn index. TCRdb trimmed the raw reads at Q25, called clones with MiXCR and kept productive beta chains. Each record represents a unique CDR3 protein, reported with the most common genes and DNA among its rows. The V and J calls and clone size come from TCRdb's table, not from the authors' own analysis. This sample comprises over 700,000 distinct CDR3 sequences, about 38% of them detected only once. Around 9.3% of the sample goes to the ten largest clones.

Graves' hyperthyroidism was defined as stable when no progression to ophthalmopathy occurred over 18 months of follow-up. Hyperthyroidism patients were aged 18 to 65 years and newly diagnosed, with disease duration of less than 2 months. Patients with uncontrolled infections, other autoimmune diseases, pregnancy or lactation were excluded. Diagnoses were based on clinical symptoms, serum thyroxine and TRAb, thyroid ultrasound and orbital computed tomography. PBMCs were isolated from 7.5 to 10 ml of fresh peripheral blood by Ficoll-Paque density gradient centrifugation. Trizol reagent was used to extract total RNA, and RNA quality was then checked on an Agilent 2100 Bioanalyzer. Material: blood. This TCR was recovered from a man younger than 30 with Graves' hyperthyroidism.

This receptor has the CDR3 CASSYSADTSQETQYF. The base sequence is TGTGCCAGCAGTTACTCGGCAGACACAAGCCAAGAGACCCAGTACTTC. The V gene is TRBV6-5 and the J gene is TRBJ2-5; the D gene cannot be resolved reliably. The germline V gene provides CDR1 MNHEY and CDR2 SVGAGI. Taken from cysteine to phenylalanine, the CDR3 has 16 residues. Solely the CDR3 DNA is kept, with 48 bases framed from the first base. A distance of 12 bases separates the germline ends of V and J, which lose 0 bases and 1 base respectively.